The sequence of this T cell receptor (beta chain) was determined in a study of cytomegalovirus exposure and HLA in healthy donors. This clone has more than one count but fewer than ten. Between the trimmed V and J ends, which lost 3 bases and 7 bases, there was a span of 7 bases. The germline CDR1 and CDR2 sequences are MNHEY and SMNVEV (reference sequence). This CDR3 is built from 12 residues. 60 Vbeta and 13 Jbeta primers were used in PCR. Profiling relied on immunoSEQ multiplex PCR, and the TCRdb table lists in-frame clones only, not all of them. The profile shows tens of thousands of clones, roughly 85% of them singletons.

This receptor was obtained from a woman aged 18-29 years in good health and CMV-seronegative. Source material: PBMCs. The chain has TRBV27 and TRBJ2-1; possible D gene TRBD2, 5 bases. CDR3 amino acids: CASSFGENEQFF. In nucleotides, the CDR3 is TGTGCCAGCAGTTTTGGGGAGAATGAGCAGTTCTTC.